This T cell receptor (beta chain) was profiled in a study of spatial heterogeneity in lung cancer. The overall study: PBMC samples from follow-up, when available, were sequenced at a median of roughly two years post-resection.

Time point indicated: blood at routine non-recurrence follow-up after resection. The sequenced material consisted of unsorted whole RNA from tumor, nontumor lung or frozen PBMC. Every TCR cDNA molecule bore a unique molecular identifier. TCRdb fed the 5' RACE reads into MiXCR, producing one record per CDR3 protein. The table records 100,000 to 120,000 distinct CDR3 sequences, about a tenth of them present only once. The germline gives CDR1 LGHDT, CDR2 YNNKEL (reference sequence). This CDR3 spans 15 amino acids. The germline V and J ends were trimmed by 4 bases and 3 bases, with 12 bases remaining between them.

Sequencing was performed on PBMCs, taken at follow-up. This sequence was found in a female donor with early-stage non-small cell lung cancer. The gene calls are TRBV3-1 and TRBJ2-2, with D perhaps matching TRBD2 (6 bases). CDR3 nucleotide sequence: TGTGCCAGCAGCCCACGGGAGCTGCACACCGGGGAGCTGTTTTTT. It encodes CASSPRELHTGELFF.